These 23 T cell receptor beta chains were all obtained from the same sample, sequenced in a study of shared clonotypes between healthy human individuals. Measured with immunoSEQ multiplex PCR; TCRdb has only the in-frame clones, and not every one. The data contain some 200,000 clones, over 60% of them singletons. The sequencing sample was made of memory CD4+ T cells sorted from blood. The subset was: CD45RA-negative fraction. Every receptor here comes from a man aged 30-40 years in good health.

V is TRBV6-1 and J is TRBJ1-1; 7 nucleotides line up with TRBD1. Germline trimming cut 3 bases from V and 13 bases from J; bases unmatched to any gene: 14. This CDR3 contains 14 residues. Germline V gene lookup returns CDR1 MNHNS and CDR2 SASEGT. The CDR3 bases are TGTGCCAGCAGTGACTTGCAGGGGGTCGTTTCGGGTTTCTTT. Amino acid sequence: CASSDLQGVVSGFF.

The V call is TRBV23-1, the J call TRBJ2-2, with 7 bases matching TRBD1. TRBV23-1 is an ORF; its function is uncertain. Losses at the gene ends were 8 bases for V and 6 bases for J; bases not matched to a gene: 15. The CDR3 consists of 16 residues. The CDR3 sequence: CASGPNYRGEAGELFF. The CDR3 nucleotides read TGCGCCAGCGGGCCAAACTACAGGGGAGAGGCCGGGGAGCTGTTTTTT.

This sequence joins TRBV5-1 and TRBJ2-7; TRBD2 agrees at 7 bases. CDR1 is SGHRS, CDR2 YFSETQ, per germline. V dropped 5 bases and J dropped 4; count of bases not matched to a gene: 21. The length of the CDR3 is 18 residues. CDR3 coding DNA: TGCGCCAGCAGTTCTAGAGTTCCCGGCGGGAGCGCGAGGTACGAGCAGTACTTC. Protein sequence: CASSSRVPGGSARYEQYF.

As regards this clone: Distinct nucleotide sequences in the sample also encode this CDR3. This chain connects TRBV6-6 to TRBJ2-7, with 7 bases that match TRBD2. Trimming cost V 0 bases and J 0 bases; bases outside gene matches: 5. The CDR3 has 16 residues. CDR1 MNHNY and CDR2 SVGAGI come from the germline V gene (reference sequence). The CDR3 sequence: CASSYSGGVSSYEQYF. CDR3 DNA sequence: TGTGCCAGCAGTTACTCGGGGGGGGTGAGCTCCTACGAGCAGTACTTC.

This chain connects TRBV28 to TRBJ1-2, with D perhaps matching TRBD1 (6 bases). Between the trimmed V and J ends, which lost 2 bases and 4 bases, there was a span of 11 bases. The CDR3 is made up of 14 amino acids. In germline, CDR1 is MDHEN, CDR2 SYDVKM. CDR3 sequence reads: CASSLQGTLYGYTF. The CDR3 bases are TGTGCCAGCAGTTTACAGGGGACACTCTATGGCTACACCTTC.

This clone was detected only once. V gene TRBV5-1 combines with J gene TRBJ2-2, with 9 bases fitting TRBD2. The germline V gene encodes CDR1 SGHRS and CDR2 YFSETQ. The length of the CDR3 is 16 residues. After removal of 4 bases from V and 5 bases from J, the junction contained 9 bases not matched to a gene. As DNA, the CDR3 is TGCGCCAGCAGCCCCGGGGCTAGCGGGACGACCGGGGAGCTGTTTTTT. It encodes CASSPGASGTTGELFF. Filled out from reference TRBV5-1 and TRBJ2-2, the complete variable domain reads KAGVTQTPRYLIKTRGQQVTLSCSPISGHRSVSWYQQTPGQGLQFLFEYFSETQRNKGNFPGRFSGRQFSNSRSEMNVSTLELGDSALYLCASSPGASGTTGELFFGEGSRLTVL.

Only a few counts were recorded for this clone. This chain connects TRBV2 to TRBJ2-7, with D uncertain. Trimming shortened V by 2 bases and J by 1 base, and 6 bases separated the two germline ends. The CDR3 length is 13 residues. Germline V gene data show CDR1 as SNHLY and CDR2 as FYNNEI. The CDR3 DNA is TGTGCCAGCAGTGAACAGGTGTCCTACGAGCAGTACTTC. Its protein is CASSEQVSYEQYF.

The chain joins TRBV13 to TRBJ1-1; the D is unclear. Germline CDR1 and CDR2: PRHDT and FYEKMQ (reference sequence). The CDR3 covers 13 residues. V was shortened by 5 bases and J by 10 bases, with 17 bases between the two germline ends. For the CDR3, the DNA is TGTGCCAGCAGCCCCTCTCGGGGTTCATCAGCTTTCTTT. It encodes CASSPSRGSSAFF. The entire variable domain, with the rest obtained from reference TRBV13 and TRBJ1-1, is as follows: AAGVIQSPRHLIKEKRETATLKCYPIPRHDTVYWYQQGPGQDPQFLISFYEKMQSDKGSIPDRFSAQQFSDYHSELNMSSLELGDSALYFCASSPSRGSSAFFGQGTRLTVV.

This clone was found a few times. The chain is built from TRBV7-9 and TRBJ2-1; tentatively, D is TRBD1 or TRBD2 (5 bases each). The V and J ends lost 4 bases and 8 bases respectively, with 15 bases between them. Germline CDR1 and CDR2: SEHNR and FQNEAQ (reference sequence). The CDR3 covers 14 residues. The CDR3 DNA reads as TGTGCCAGCAGCTCGTCAGGGAGAAATGATGAGCAGTTCTTC. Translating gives CASSSSGRNDEQFF. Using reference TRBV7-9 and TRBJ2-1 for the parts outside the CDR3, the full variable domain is DTGVSQNPRHKITKRGQNVTFRCDPISEHNRLYWYRQTLGQGPEFLTYFQNEAQLEKSRLLSDRFSAERPKGSFSTLEIQRTEQGDSAMYLCASSSSGRNDEQFFGPGTRLTVL.

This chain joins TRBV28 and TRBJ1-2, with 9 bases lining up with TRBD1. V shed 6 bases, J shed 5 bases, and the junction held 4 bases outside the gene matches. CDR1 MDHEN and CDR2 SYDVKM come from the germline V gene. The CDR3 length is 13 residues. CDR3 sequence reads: CASSWTGEYGYTF. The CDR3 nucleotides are TGTGCCAGCAGCTGGACAGGGGAATATGGCTACACCTTC.

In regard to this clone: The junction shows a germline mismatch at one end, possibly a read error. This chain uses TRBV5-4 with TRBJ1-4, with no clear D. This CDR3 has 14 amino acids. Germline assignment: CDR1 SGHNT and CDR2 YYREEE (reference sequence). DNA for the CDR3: TGTGCCAGCAGCCTAGGGATAGGGAGTGAAGAACTGTTTTTT. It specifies CASSLGIGSEELFF.

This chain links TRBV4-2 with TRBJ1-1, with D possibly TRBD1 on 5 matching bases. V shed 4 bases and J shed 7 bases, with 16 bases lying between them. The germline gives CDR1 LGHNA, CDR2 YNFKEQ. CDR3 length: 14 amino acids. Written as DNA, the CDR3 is TGTGCCAGCAGCCTGACCGGGACGCCCTATGAAGCTTTCTTT. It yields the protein CASSLTGTPYEAFF.

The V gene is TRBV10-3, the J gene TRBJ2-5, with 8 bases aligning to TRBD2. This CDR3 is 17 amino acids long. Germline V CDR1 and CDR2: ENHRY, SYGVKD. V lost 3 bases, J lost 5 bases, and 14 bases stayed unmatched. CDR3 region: CAISDNSGNAALETQYF. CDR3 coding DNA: TGTGCCATCAGTGACAATAGCGGGAACGCCGCATTGGAGACCCAGTACTTC.

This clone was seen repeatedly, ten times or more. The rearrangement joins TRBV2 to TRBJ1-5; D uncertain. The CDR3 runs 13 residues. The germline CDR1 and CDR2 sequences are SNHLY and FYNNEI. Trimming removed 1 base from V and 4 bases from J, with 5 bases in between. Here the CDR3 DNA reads TGTGCCAGCAGTGAAGAGAGAAATCAGCCCCAGCATTTT. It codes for CASSEERNQPQHF. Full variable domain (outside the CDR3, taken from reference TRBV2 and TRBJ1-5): EPEVTQTPSHQVTQMGQEVILRCVPISNHLYFYWYRQILGQKVEFLVSFYNNEISEKSEIFDDQFSVERPDGSNFTLKIRSTKLEDSAMYFCASSEERNQPQHFGDGTRLSIL.

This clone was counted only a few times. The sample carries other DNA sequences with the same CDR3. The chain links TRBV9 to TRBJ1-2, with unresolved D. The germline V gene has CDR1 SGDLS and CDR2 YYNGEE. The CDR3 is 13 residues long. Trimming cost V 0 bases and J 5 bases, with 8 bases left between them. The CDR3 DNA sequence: TGTGCCAGCAGCGTAGCTCGGGGTTATGGCTACACCTTC. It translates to CASSVARGYGYTF.

The DNA of the CDR3 is TGTGCCAGCAATCCAGGGGAGGGGGATACGCAGTATTTT. Its translation is CASNPGEGDTQYF. The rearrangement links TRBV2 to TRBJ2-3, with D possibly matching TRBD2 (7 bases). CDR1 is SNHLY and CDR2 is FYNNEI in the germline V gene. V lost 7 bases to trimming and J lost 6 bases, with 14 bases between them. The CDR3 totals 13 residues.

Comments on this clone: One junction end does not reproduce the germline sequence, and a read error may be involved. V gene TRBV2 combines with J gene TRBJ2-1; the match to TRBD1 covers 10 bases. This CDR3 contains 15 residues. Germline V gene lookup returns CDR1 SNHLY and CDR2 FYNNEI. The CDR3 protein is CASSEDRGRVNEQFF. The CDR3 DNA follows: TGTGCCAGCAGCGAAGACAGGGGGCGCGTCAATGAGCAGTTCTTC.

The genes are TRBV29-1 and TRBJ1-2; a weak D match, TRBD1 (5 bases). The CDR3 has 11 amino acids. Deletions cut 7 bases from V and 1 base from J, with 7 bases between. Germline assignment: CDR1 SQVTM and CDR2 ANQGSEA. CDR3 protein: CSAGDNYGYTF. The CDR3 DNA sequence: TGCAGCGCGGGGGATAACTATGGCTACACCTTC.

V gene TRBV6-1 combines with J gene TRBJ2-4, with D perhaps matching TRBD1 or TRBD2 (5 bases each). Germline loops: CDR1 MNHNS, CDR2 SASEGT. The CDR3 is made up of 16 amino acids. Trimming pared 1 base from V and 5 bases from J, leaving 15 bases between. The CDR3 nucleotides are TGTGCCAGCAGTGAAGAGGGACCCCCACACGAAAACATTCAGTACTTC. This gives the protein CASSEEGPPHENIQYF.

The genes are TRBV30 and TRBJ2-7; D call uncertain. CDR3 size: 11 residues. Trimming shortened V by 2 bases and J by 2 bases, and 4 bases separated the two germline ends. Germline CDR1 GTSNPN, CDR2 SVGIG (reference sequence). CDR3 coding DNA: TGTGCCTGGAGTAACCCCTACGAGCAGTACTTC. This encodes CAWSNPYEQYF. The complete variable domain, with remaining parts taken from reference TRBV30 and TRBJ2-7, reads SQTIHQWPATLVQPVGSPLSLECTVEGTSNPNLYWYRQAAGRGLQLLFYSVGIGQISSEVPQNLSASRPQDRQFILSSKKLLLSDSGFYLCAWSNPYEQYFGPGTRLTVT.

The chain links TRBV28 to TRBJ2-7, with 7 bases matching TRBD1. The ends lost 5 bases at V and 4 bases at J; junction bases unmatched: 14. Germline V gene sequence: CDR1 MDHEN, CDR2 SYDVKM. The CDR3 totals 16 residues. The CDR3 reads CASSLPSDRYPYEQYF. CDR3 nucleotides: TGTGCCAGCAGTCTACCCTCGGACAGGTACCCATACGAGCAGTACTTC.

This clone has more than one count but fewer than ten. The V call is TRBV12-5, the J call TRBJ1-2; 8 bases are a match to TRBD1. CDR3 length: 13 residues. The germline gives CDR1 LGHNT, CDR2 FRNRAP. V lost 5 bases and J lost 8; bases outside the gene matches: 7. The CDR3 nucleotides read TGTGCTAGTGGTCGGACAGGGAGTCAGGGCTACACCTTC. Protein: CASGRTGSQGYTF.

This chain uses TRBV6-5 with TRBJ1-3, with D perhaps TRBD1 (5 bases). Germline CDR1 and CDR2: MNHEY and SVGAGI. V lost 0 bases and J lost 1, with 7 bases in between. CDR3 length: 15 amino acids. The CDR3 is CASSYSWGSGNTIYF. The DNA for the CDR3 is TGTGCCAGCAGTTACTCTTGGGGGTCTGGAAACACCATATATTTT.